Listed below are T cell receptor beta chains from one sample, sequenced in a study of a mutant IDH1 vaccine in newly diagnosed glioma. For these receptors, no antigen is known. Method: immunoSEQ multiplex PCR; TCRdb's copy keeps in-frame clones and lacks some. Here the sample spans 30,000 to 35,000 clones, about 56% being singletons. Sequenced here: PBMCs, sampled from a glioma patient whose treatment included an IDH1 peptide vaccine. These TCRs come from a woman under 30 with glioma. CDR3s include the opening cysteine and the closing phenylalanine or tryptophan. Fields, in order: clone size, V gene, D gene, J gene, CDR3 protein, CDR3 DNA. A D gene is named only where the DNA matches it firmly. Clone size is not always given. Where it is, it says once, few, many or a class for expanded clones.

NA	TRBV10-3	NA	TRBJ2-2	CAIAWGGNGELFF	TGTGCCATCGCCTGGGGTGGAAACGGGGAGCTGTTTTTT
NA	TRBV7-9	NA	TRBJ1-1	CASSWDSGGDAFF	TGTGCCAGCAGCTGGGACTCCGGAGGGGATGCTTTCTTT
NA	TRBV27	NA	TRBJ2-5	CASSFWETQYF	TGTGCCAGCAGTTTTTGGGAGACCCAGTACTTC
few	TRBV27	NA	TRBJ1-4	CASSTTGEKLFF	TGTGCCAGCAGTACTACAGGGGAAAAACTGTTTTTT
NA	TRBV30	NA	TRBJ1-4	CAWSEGGDEKLFF	TGTGCCTGGAGTGAAGGGGGAGACGAAAAACTGTTTTTT
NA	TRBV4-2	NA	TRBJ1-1	CASRDFVGRDTEAFF	TGTGCCAGCAGAGACTTTGTGGGAAGGGACACTGAAGCTTTCTTT
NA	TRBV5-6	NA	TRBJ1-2	CASTPGRGYGYTF	TGTGCCAGCACCCCGGGGAGGGGCTATGGCTACACCTTC
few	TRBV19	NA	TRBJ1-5	CASSQQDYSNQPQHF	TGTGCCAGTAGTCAACAGGATTATAGCAATCAGCCCCAGCATTTT
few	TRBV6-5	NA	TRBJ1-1	CASSYGGAEAFF	TGTGCCAGCAGTTACGGCGGGGCTGAAGCTTTCTTT
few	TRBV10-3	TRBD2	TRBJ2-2	CAISEKGSGTYTGELFF	TGTGCCATCAGTGAGAAGGGTAGCGGGACGTACACCGGGGAGCTGTTTTTT
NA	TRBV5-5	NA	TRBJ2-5	CASRGLAETQYF	TGTGCCAGCCGAGGTTTGGCGGAGACCCAGTACTTC
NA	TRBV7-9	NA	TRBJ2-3	CASSSGVGATYTQYF	TGTGCCAGCAGCTCCGGAGTGGGGGCAACCTATACGCAGTATTTT
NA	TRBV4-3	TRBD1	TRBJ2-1	CASSPEVGQGYNEQFF	TGCGCCAGCAGCCCGGAAGTGGGACAGGGGTACAATGAGCAGTTCTTC
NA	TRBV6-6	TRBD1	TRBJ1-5	CASETGVGQPQHF	TGTGCCAGCGAAACAGGGGTGGGTCAGCCCCAGCATTTT
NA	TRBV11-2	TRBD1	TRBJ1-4	CASSLRGGELFF	TGTGCCAGCAGCCTCAGGGGGGGGGAACTGTTTTTT
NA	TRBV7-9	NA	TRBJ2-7	CASSQGSTHEQYF	TGTGCCAGCAGCCAGGGTAGCACCCACGAGCAGTACTTC
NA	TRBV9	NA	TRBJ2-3	CASSQTGGGDTQYF	TGTGCCAGCAGCCAAACTGGGGGTGGAGATACGCAGTATTTT
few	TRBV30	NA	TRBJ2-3	CAWSVHRVAQYF	TGTGCCTGGAGTGTACATCGGGTCGCGCAGTATTTT
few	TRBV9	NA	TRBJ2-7	CASSVEDFPYEQYF	TGTGCCAGCAGCGTAGAAGATTTCCCCTACGAGCAGTACTTC
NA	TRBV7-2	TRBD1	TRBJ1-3	CASSLLTGVGNTIYF	TGTGCCAGCAGCCTTCTGACAGGGGTGGGAAACACCATATATTTT
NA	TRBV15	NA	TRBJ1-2	CATSTLTSLNGGYTF	TGTGCCACCAGCACCCTAACGTCTCTGAACGGTGGCTACACCTTC
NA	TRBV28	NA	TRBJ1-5	CASWTPGRNQPQHF	TGTGCCAGCTGGACTCCGGGCCGTAATCAGCCCCAGCATTTT